The entry below describes one TCR beta chain. Over several immunoSEQ plates, each subset's genomic DNA was distributed in even portions. The method was immunoSEQ multiplex PCR; TCRdb's version includes in-frame clones alone and lacks a portion of them. This sample carries roughly 1 million clones, approximately 80% of them seen once, and the ten largest clones take 0.4% to 0.55%. The data were taken from a study of shared clonotypes between healthy human individuals. Per germline, CDR1 MNHNY and CDR2 SVGAGI (reference sequence). The CDR3 covers 14 residues. J lost 3 bases, V lost 4 bases, and 3 bases had no gene match.

The TCR comes from a man in his late teens or twenties in good health. Some clones in this sample may be carry-over from other donors' samples. Sequences were obtained from memory CD4+ T cells from PBMCs. Subset described: CD45RA-negative fraction. The V call is TRBV6-6, the J call TRBJ2-5, with TRBD2 matching over 9 bases. CDR3 DNA sequence: TGTGCCAGCAGTTTGCCTAGCGGGGAAGAGACCCAGTACTTC. This codes for CASSLPSGEETQYF.